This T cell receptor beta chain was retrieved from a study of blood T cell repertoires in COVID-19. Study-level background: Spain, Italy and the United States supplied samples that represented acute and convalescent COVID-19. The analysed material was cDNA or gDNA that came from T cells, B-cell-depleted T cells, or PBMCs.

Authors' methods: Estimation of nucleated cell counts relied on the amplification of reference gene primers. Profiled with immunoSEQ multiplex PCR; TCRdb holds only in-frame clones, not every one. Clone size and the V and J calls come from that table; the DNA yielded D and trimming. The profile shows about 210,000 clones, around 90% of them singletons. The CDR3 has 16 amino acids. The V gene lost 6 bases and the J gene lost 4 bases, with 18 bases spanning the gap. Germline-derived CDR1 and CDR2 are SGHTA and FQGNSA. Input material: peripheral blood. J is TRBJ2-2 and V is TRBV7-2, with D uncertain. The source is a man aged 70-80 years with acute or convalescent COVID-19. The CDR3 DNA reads TGTGCCAGCAGTTCTACGACACCAAGGATCACCGGGGAGCTGTTTTTT. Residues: CASSSTTPRITGELFF.